The 11 T cell receptor beta chains below all came from one sample that was sequenced in a study of siplizumab effects on memory and regulatory T cells. Only in-frame clones appear in the TCRdb table, and some are missing; sequencing was by immunoSEQ multiplex PCR. Seen here are 90,000 to 120,000 clones, roughly 92% observed once, and the top ten hold under 0.7%. Sequencing input: Tregs sorted from blood. The receptors here all came from a human donor in good health.

The rearrangement uses TRBV28 and TRBJ1-1; D is ambiguous. V gave up 8 bases and J gave up 8 bases, with 15 bases separating them. The CDR3 is made up of 12 amino acids. Germline-derived CDR1 and CDR2 are MDHEN and SYDVKM. Here the CDR3 DNA reads TGTGCCAGCTCTGGAGAGACCAGGGAAGCTTTCTTT. The encoded protein is CASSGETREAFF.

CDR3 in DNA: TGTGCCAGCAGTTTAACAAGGGGGTTAAACTATGGCTACACCTTC. Its protein is CASSLTRGLNYGYTF. The chain is built from TRBV27 and TRBJ1-2, with D tentatively TRBD1 (6 bases). CDR1 is MNHEY, CDR2 SMNVEV, per germline (reference sequence). CDR3 length: 15 amino acids. The V end lost 2 bases, the J end lost 2 bases, and 12 bases lay between the germline ends.

The V and J genes are TRBV19 and TRBJ2-3, with a tentative D call TRBD1 (5 bases). Germline-derived CDR1 and CDR2 are LNHDA and SQIVND (reference sequence). The V gene lost 5 bases and the J gene lost 0 bases, with 18 bases spanning the gap. The CDR3 loop spans 17 amino acids. CDR3 DNA sequence: TGTGCCAGTAGTGCCCTTGGACACTTCGCTAGCACAGATACGCAGTATTTT. Translated: CASSALGHFASTDTQYF.

The chain recombines TRBV27 with TRBJ2-5; no reliable D call. This CDR3 is built from 14 residues. From germline, CDR1 is MNHEY and CDR2 SMNVEV (reference sequence). The V gene lost 8 bases and the J gene lost 0 bases, with 13 bases spanning the gap. CDR3 sequence reads: CASPLEGNQETQYF. In DNA, the CDR3 is TGTGCCAGCCCTCTGGAAGGGAACCAAGAGACCCAGTACTTC.

The chain is built from TRBV27 and TRBJ2-3, with TRBD1 as a possible D gene (6 bases). The CDR3 has 16 amino acids. Germline values: CDR1 MNHEY, CDR2 SMNVEV (reference sequence). The V end lost 5 bases, the J end lost 2 bases, and 17 bases lay between the germline ends. The CDR3 nucleotides read TGTGCCAGCAGTACGATCCTAGGGGGATTCACAGATACGCAGTATTTT. Translating gives CASSTILGGFTDTQYF.

CDR3 DNA sequence: TGTGCCAGCAGCCGAATCGGGGGTCTTTCACCTGGGACTCGGGAGCAGTACTTC. It translates to CASSRIGGLSPGTREQYF. The chain employs TRBV13 and TRBJ2-7, with D possibly TRBD2 on 6 matching bases. V was cut by 5 bases and J by 7 bases, with 30 bases left in between. This CDR3 has 18 residues. Germline CDR1 and CDR2: PRHDT and FYEKMQ (reference sequence). The entire variable domain, with the rest obtained from reference TRBV13 and TRBJ2-7, is as follows: AAGVIQSPRHLIKEKRETATLKCYPIPRHDTVYWYQQGPGQDPQFLISFYEKMQSDKGSIPDRFSAQQFSDYHSELNMSSLELGDSALYFCASSRIGGLSPGTREQYFGPGTRLTVT.

This clone was seen just once. The chain recombines TRBV4-2 with TRBJ1-5; D gene ambiguous. Germline V gives CDR1 LGHNA, CDR2 YNFKEQ. V lost 0 bases and J 0 bases, leaving 6 bases between the germline ends. The length of the CDR3 is 15 residues. As DNA, the CDR3 is TGTGCCAGCAGCCAAGAAAAGTATAGCAATCAGCCCCAGCATTTT. It codes for CASSQEKYSNQPQHF.

The chain has TRBV6-5 and TRBJ1-4; D not resolved. Trimming pared 5 bases from V and 10 bases from J, leaving 11 bases between. Germline V gene data show CDR1 as MNHEY and CDR2 as SVGAGI. There are 12 residues in the CDR3. The CDR3 coding sequence is TGTGCCAGCAGTCCCCGACGGGGAAAACTGTTTTTT. Its protein product is CASSPRRGKLFF.

Only one count was recorded for this clone. The rearrangement links TRBV18 to TRBJ2-7; D is unclear. Deletions cut 4 bases from V and 4 bases from J, with 5 bases between. CDR3 size: 11 residues. Germline V CDR1 and CDR2: KGHSH, LQKENI. The CDR3 spells CASSRDYEQYF. CDR3 sequence (DNA): TGTGCCAGCTCACGGGATTACGAGCAGTACTTC.

The chain recombines TRBV27 with TRBJ1-6, with a possible D match to TRBD1 (5 bases). Germline V CDR1 and CDR2: MNHEY, SMNVEV (reference sequence). V was shortened by 3 bases and J by 8 bases, with 23 bases between the two germline ends. This CDR3 has 18 residues. CDR3 region: CASSLRRVSEGFYSPLHF. CDR3 sequence (DNA): TGTGCCAGCAGTTTGCGACGGGTTTCGGAGGGGTTTTATTCACCCCTCCACTTT.

The rearrangement links TRBV6-4 to TRBJ2-2; tentative D call: TRBD2 (6 bases). The germline gives CDR1 MRHNA, CDR2 SNTAGT. The CDR3 has 12 residues. The V end lost 6 bases, the J end lost 5 bases, and 7 bases lay between the germline ends. The CDR3 loop reads CASSRETGELFF. In nucleotides, the CDR3 is TGTGCCAGCAGCCGGGAGACCGGGGAGCTGTTTTTT.